A single sample gave rise to the 18 T cell receptor beta chains below, sequenced in a study of blood T cell repertoires in COVID-19. Repertoires were generated with immunoSEQ multiplex PCR, while TCRdb's copy carries only in-frame clones and drops some. The table records fewer than 300,000 clones, around nine tenths of them present only once. Sequencing was performed on peripheral blood. The source is a man in his forties or fifties who had recovered from COVID-19.

This rearrangement joins TRBV18 to TRBJ2-7; no firm D call. Germline V gene sequence: CDR1 KGHSH, CDR2 LQKENI. Trimming took 4 bases from V and 2 from J, leaving 12 bases between them. This CDR3 has 14 residues. CDR3 in amino acids: CASSRSGSPYEQYF. The DNA for the CDR3 is TGTGCCAGCTCACGGTCAGGCAGTCCCTACGAGCAGTACTTC.

The chain employs TRBV5-6 and TRBJ2-2, with 9 bases fitting TRBD1. V lost 3 bases and J lost 4; bases outside the gene matches: 7. Looked up from germline, CDR1 is SGHDT and CDR2 is YYEEEE. The CDR3 runs 16 residues. The CDR3 spells CASSSGTGLRTGELFF. The CDR3 region has the DNA TGTGCCAGCAGCTCTGGGACAGGGCTTCGCACCGGGGAGCTGTTTTTT.

This clone was detected only a few times. The rearrangement links TRBV13 to TRBJ1-4; no clear D. V lost 2 bases and J 3 bases, leaving 10 bases between the germline ends. The V gene's germline CDR1 is PRHDT and CDR2 FYEKMQ (reference sequence). The CDR3 is 15 residues long. Here the CDR3 reads CASSLSSGANEKLFF. The CDR3 DNA sequence: TGTGCCAGCAGCTTATCCTCCGGGGCTAATGAAAAACTGTTTTTT.

The V and J genes are TRBV21-1 and TRBJ2-7; the D call of TRBD2 is as the table states it, not checked on the DNA. TRBV21-1 is noted as a pseudogene. This CDR3 is 15 amino acids long. The CDR3 region is CASSKAGLAAYEQYF. CDR3 DNA: TGTGCCAGCAGCAAAGCAGGACTAGCGGCCTACGAGCAGTACTTC.

The gene calls are TRBV11-2 and TRBJ1-2; TRBD1 matches 10 bases. Trimming cost V 1 base and J 3 bases; bases outside gene matches: 11. Germline V gene lookup returns CDR1 SGHAT and CDR2 FQNNGV. The CDR3 is 18 amino acids. The CDR3 nucleotides read TGTGCCAGCAGCTTAGTAGCGACAGGGGGCGGAACATACTATGGCTACACCTTC. Translated: CASSLVATGGGTYYGYTF. The whole variable domain, remainder taken from reference TRBV11-2 and TRBJ1-2, is EAGVAQSPRYKIIEKRQSVAFWCNPISGHATLYWYQQILGQGPKLLIQFQNNGVVDDSQLPKDRFSAERLKGVDSTLKIQPAKLEDSAVYLCASSLVATGGGTYYGYTFGSGTRLTVV.

The J gene is TRBJ1-2, the V gene TRBV18; TRBD1 matches 9 bases. Germline assignment: CDR1 KGHSH and CDR2 LQKENI. Trimming removed 3 bases from V and 6 bases from J; junction bases left unmatched: 5. The CDR3 runs to 14 residues. The CDR3 reads CASSPKRDRDGYTF. CDR3 nucleotides: TGTGCCAGCTCACCGAAAAGGGACAGGGATGGCTACACCTTC.

This clone was counted a single time. The genes are TRBV6-5 and TRBJ2-7; D is perhaps TRBD2 (7 bases). This CDR3 has 15 residues. Per germline, CDR1 MNHEY and CDR2 SVGAGI. V gave up 6 bases and J gave up 0 bases, with 15 bases separating them. In DNA form, the CDR3 reads TGTGCCAGCAGCGTCCGGGGGGCAGTCTCCTACGAGCAGTACTTC. Translation gives CASSVRGAVSYEQYF.

This chain connects TRBV7-5 to TRBJ2-7; TRBD1, as called in the table, went unchecked against the DNA. TRBV7-5 is labeled a pseudogene. There are 14 residues in the CDR3. CDR3 nucleotide sequence: TGTGCCAGAAGCACCCGCGACAGCTACTACGAGCAGTACTTC. Residues: CARSTRDSYYEQYF.

This chain connects TRBV20-1 to TRBJ2-5; 8 bases map to TRBD1. CDR3 length equals 14 residues. The ends lost 3 bases at V and 5 bases at J; junction bases unmatched: 8. The germline V gene encodes CDR1 DFQATT and CDR2 SNEGSKA (reference sequence). The CDR3 here is CSASPGGAGETQYF. CDR3 sequence (DNA): TGCAGTGCTAGTCCAGGGGGCGCGGGGGAGACCCAGTACTTC.

V gene TRBV3-1 (or the pseudogene TRBV3-2) combines with J gene TRBJ2-3; 9 bases fit TRBD2. CDR3 size: 15 residues. The germline gives CDR1 LGHDT, CDR2 YNNKEL (reference sequence). V lost 4 bases and J lost 2; bases outside the gene matches: 4. CDR3 in DNA: TGTGCCAGCAGCCTTGGACTAGCGCTCACAGATACGCAGTATTTT. As protein: CASSLGLALTDTQYF.

This chain uses TRBV5-4 with TRBJ2-2; 9 bases are a match to TRBD2. Per the germline V gene, CDR1 is SGHNT and CDR2 is YYREEE (reference sequence). The length of the CDR3 is 17 residues. Trimming took 0 bases from V and 5 from J; bases not matched to a gene: 8. The CDR3 reads CASSLGPAGGPTGELFF. CDR3 bases: TGTGCCAGCAGCTTGGGGCCTGCGGGAGGGCCTACCGGGGAGCTGTTTTTT.

This clone has just one count. The chain is built from TRBV27 and TRBJ1-4; a possible D gene is TRBD1 (6 bases). The V end lost 4 bases, the J end lost 10 bases, and 28 bases lay between the germline ends. The CDR3 has 18 amino acids. Germline CDR1 reads MNHEY; CDR2 reads SMNVEV (reference sequence). The CDR3 loop reads CASSSQTRRGGAWGKLFF. CDR3 DNA sequence: TGTGCCAGCAGTTCCCAGACCCGCCGGGGGGGGGCCTGGGGAAAACTGTTTTTT.

The rearrangement joins TRBV27 to TRBJ2-7; D gene unclear. With 0 bases removed from V and 2 bases from J, the gap between germline ends came to 11 bases. Germline V gives CDR1 MNHEY, CDR2 SMNVEV (reference sequence). The CDR3 loop spans 15 amino acids. The CDR3 DNA sequence: TGTGCCAGCAGTTTATCCCCCTGGCACACCTACGAGCAGTACTTC. It is translated as CASSLSPWHTYEQYF.

A single count supports this clone. V and J are TRBV9 and TRBJ1-5, with 10 positions matching TRBD1. CDR1 and CDR2 (germline): SGDLS, YYNGEE. The CDR3 spans 14 residues. J gave up 4 bases and V 7 bases, and 5 bases lay outside the gene matches. CDR3 in amino acids: CASPGQGNNQPQHF. The CDR3, as DNA: TGTGCCAGCCCGGGACAGGGGAATAATCAGCCCCAGCATTTT.

The chain recombines TRBV6-5 with TRBJ1-6; TRBD1 matches 7 bases. Losses at the gene ends were 6 bases for V and 6 bases for J; bases not matched to a gene: 5. The CDR3 is 14 amino acids. CDR1 and CDR2 (germline): MNHEY, SVGAGI. The CDR3 protein is CASSLQGRNSPLHF. The CDR3 DNA reads TGTGCCAGCAGCCTACAGGGGCGTAATTCACCCCTCCACTTT.

This chain links TRBV7-9 with TRBJ1-1; D is unclear. Deletions cut 2 bases from V and 1 base from J, with 8 bases between. Germline CDR1 reads SEHNR; CDR2 reads FQNEAQ (reference sequence). The CDR3 is 14 amino acids. The CDR3 here is CASSLMGPNTEAFF. CDR3 sequence (DNA): TGTGCCAGCAGCTTAATGGGCCCGAACACTGAAGCTTTCTTT.

There are a few counts of this clone. The V call is TRBV7-8, the J call TRBJ1-5; 9 bases line up with TRBD1. The trim removed 1 base at V and 7 bases at J, leaving 2 bases unmatched. Germline assignment: CDR1 SGHVS and CDR2 FQNEAQ. The CDR3 consists of 14 residues. The chain's CDR3 is CASSLGTGVQPQHF. Here the CDR3 DNA reads TGTGCCAGCAGCTTAGGGACAGGGGTGCAGCCCCAGCATTTT. The full variable domain, rest sourced from reference TRBV7-8 and TRBJ1-5, is GAGVSQSPRYKVAKRGQDVALRCDPISGHVSLFWYQQALGQGPEFLTYFQNEAQLDKSGLPSDRFFAERPEGSVSTLKIQRTQQEDSAVYLCASSLGTGVQPQHFGDGTRLSIL.

V usage is TRBV7-6 and J usage is TRBJ2-1, with 7 bases matching TRBD1. This CDR3 has 16 residues. Trimming took 1 base from V and 6 from J; bases not matched to a gene: 9. The germline gives CDR1 SGHVS, CDR2 FNYEAQ. The CDR3 region has the DNA TGTGCCAGCAGCTTAGAGGGGGCCAGGTACATCAATGAGCAGTTCTTC. Amino acid sequence: CASSLEGARYINEQFF.